This TCR beta chain was recorded in a study of human T cells and chemical hapten exposure. Study conclusions and caveats: Higher patch test scores went with higher counts of PT1 expanded TCRs. Significantly more large CDR3 similarity clusters were formed by expanded TCRs than by controls.

In the library, unique molecular identifiers were attached to individual cDNA molecules. In TCRdb, the RACE reads were re-called with MiXCR into one record per CDR3 protein. The data contain around 380,000 distinct CDR3 sequences, roughly 6% of them singletons. V gave up 6 bases and J gave up 4 bases; unmatched junction bases: 7. Germline V gene sequence: CDR1 SQVTM, CDR2 ANQGSEA. This CDR3 has 13 amino acids. Indicated time point: pre-sensitization, week 0. The treatment: therapeutic diphenylcyclopropenone sensitization with weekly scalp DPC. This clonotype showed up many times. Its target is unknown. Here the sequenced sample was whole blood, taken in connection with sensitization to the hapten diphenylcyclopropenone (DPC). The chain recombines TRBV29-1 with TRBJ2-7; the match to TRBD1 covers 9 bases. The sequence derives from a woman aged 18-29 years with alopecia areata. Some clones in this sample may be carry-over from other donors' samples. For the CDR3, the DNA is TGCAGCGTCTCCGCGACAGGGGGGTACGAGCAGTACTTC. Protein product: CSVSATGGYEQYF.